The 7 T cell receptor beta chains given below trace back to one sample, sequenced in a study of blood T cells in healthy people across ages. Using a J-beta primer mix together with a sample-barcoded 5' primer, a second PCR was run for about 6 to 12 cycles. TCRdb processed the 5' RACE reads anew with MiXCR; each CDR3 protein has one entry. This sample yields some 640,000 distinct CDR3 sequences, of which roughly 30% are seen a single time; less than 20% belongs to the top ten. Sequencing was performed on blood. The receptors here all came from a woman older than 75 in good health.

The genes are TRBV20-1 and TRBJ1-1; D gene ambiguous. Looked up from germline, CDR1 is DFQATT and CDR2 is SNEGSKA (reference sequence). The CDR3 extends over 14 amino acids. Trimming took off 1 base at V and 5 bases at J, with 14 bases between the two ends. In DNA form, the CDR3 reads TGCAGTGCTAGAGGCGCCGGCAGTATAACTGAAGCTTTCTTT. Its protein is CSARGAGSITEAFF.

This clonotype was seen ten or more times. CDR3 nucleotides: TGTGCCTGGAGCGGGACTAGCACGGACATTCAGTACTTC. Translated: CAWSGTSTDIQYF. The chain joins TRBV30 to TRBJ2-4; 9 nucleotides agree with TRBD2. This CDR3 region has 13 residues. Germline V gene sequence: CDR1 GTSNPN, CDR2 SVGIG (reference sequence). Trimming took 3 bases from V and 8 from J; bases not matched to a gene: 5.

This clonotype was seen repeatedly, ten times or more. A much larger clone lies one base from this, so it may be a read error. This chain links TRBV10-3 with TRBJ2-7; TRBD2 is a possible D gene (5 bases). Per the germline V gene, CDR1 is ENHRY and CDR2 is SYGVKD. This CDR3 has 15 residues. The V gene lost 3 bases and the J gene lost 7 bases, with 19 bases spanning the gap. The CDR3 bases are TGTGCCATCAGTGACTTAGCGTCCACCTACAATGAGCAGTACTTC. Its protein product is CAISDLASTYNEQYF.

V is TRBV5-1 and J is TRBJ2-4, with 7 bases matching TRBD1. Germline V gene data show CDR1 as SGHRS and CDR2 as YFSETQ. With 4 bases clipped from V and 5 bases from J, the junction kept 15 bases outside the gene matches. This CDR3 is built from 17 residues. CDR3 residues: CASSLTGARTYENIQYF. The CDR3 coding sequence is TGCGCCAGCAGCCTTACAGGGGCCCGCACGTACGAAAACATTCAGTACTTC.

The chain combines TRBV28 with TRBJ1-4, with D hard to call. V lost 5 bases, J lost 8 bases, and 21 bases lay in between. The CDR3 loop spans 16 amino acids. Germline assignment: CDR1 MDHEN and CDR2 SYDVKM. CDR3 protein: CASSQPQVGILEKLFF. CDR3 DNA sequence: TGTGCCAGCAGTCAACCGCAAGTGGGGATACTAGAAAAACTGTTTTTT. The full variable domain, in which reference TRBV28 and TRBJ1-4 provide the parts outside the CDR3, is DVKVTQSSRYLVKRTGEKVFLECVQDMDHENMFWYRQDPGLGLRLIYFSYDVKMKEKGDIPEGYSVSREKKERFSLILESASTNQTSMYLCASSQPQVGILEKLFFGSGTQLSVL.

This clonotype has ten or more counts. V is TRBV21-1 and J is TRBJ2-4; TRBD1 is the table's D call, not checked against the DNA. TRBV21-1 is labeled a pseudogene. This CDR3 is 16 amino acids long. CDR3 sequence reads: CASSRNQGWVKNIQYF. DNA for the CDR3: TGTGCCAGCAGCAGAAACCAGGGTTGGGTCAAAAACATTCAGTACTTC.

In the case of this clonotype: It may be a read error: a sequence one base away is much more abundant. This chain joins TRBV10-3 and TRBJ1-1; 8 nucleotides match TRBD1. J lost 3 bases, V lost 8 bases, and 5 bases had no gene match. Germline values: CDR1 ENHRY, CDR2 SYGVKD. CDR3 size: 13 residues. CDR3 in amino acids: CAIGIQGDTEAFF. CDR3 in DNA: TGTGCCATCGGGATACAGGGGGACACTGAAGCTTTCTTT.